This TCR beta chain was recorded in a study of glioma-infiltrating T cells. Findings of the study overall: Above-expected tissue-blood divergence occurred in all gliomas, most in low-grade ones. Very few CDR3 sequences were shared between tissue and blood.

TCR alpha and beta CDR3 regions were amplified from RNA using iRepertoire nested multiplex PCR. Tissue mRNA or PBMC total RNA, about 90-450 ng, went into one-step reverse transcription and amplification. One entry per CDR3 protein results from TCRdb running MiXCR on the multiplex PCR reads. This table holds roughly 130,000 distinct CDR3 sequences, around 25% found once. This clonotype was seen repeatedly, ten times or more. What it binds is not known. The source is a human donor with low-grade glioma or glioblastoma, undergoing nonglioma brain surgery, or in good health (not recorded which). The sequencing input was glioma tissue, nonneoplastic brain tissue, or PBMCs (not recorded which).

CDR3: CSARQGQGGTEAFF. CDR3 DNA sequence: TGCAGTGCTAGACAGGGACAGGGGGGCACTGAAGCTTTCTTT. This chain connects TRBV20-1 to TRBJ1-1; TRBD1 aligns across 11 bases. Germline CDR1 DFQATT, CDR2 SNEGSKA (reference sequence). The trim removed 2 bases at V and 4 bases at J, leaving 3 bases unmatched. The CDR3 extends over 14 amino acids.